This TCR beta chain was sequenced during a study of OX40 agonist ivuxolimab in advanced cancers. Overall study: Intravenous ivuxolimab at 0.01 to 10 mg/kg was given to patients every 2 weeks. Study-wide findings and caveats: Clonal expansion from baseline to week 6 occurred in both CD4+ and CD8+ T cells. CD8+ T cells averaged more expanded clones than CD4+. Patients with a partial response at 0.1-3.0 mg/kg had among the lowest clonal expansion.

In the case of this clone: What it binds is not known.

Sequenced by immunoSEQ multiplex PCR; TCRdb stores in-frame clones only, minus some. The sample holds roughly 16,000 clones, roughly nine tenths seen once. This CDR3 region has 18 residues. With V trimmed by 4 bases and J by 2 bases, 17 bases remained unmatched. Germline CDR1 reads SGHNT; CDR2 reads YYREEE (reference sequence). The J gene is TRBJ2-5, the V gene TRBV5-4; 7 nucleotides align to TRBD2. The input for sequencing was CD4+ or CD8+ T cells sorted from blood, taken in a trial of the OX40 agonist ivuxolimab. The sequence was collected from an adult with an advanced solid tumor such as melanoma, head and neck, liver or kidney cancer. CDR3 in amino acids: CASSLIGEGRAKQETQYF. In nucleotides, the CDR3 is TGTGCCAGCAGCCTCATAGGGGAGGGGAGGGCTAAACAAGAGACCCAGTACTTC. Together with reference TRBV5-4 and TRBJ2-5, the CDR3 gives the full variable domain: ETGVTQSPTHLIKTRGQQVTLRCSSQSGHNTVSWYQQALGQGPQFIFQYYREEENGRGNFPPRFSGLQFPNYSSELNVNALELDDSALYLCASSLIGEGRAKQETQYFGPGTRLLVL.